The present TCR beta chain was sequenced within a study of cytomegalovirus exposure and HLA in healthy donors. Study-level background: Early release data held 85 million or so unique TCRs from HLA-typed donors. Study-wide results and caveats: In a later analysis, productive TCRs from donors in an Asian-associated ancestry cluster reportedly carried fewer N-insertions than the cohort mean. In a later analysis, V- and J-gene trimming of beta chains associated with a DCLRE1C missense variant, replicated independently.

As for this clone: Its target is not known.

PCR primers comprised 60 Vbeta and 13 Jbeta primers. Study processing details: In a later analysis, of 70 million to 85 million unique beta chains, 9 million to 11 million appeared in at least two donors. Measured with immunoSEQ multiplex PCR; TCRdb has only the in-frame clones, and not every one. V and J calls and clone size follow that table, whereas D and trimming were derived from the DNA. This sample's clone table lists over 100,000 clones. The V end was cut by 8 bases, the J end by 2 bases, with 19 bases between. The CDR3 has 15 residues. Germline assignment: CDR1 KGHSH and CDR2 LQKENI. This TCR came from a woman between 40 and 55 years old in good health and CMV-seropositive. The chain joins TRBV18 to TRBJ2-7, with D possibly matching TRBD1 (5 bases). The sample was PBMCs. Written as DNA, the CDR3 is TGTGCCAGCCAAAGCGAAGGGGTTCCTACCTACGAGCAGTACTTC. Protein product: CASQSEGVPTYEQYF.